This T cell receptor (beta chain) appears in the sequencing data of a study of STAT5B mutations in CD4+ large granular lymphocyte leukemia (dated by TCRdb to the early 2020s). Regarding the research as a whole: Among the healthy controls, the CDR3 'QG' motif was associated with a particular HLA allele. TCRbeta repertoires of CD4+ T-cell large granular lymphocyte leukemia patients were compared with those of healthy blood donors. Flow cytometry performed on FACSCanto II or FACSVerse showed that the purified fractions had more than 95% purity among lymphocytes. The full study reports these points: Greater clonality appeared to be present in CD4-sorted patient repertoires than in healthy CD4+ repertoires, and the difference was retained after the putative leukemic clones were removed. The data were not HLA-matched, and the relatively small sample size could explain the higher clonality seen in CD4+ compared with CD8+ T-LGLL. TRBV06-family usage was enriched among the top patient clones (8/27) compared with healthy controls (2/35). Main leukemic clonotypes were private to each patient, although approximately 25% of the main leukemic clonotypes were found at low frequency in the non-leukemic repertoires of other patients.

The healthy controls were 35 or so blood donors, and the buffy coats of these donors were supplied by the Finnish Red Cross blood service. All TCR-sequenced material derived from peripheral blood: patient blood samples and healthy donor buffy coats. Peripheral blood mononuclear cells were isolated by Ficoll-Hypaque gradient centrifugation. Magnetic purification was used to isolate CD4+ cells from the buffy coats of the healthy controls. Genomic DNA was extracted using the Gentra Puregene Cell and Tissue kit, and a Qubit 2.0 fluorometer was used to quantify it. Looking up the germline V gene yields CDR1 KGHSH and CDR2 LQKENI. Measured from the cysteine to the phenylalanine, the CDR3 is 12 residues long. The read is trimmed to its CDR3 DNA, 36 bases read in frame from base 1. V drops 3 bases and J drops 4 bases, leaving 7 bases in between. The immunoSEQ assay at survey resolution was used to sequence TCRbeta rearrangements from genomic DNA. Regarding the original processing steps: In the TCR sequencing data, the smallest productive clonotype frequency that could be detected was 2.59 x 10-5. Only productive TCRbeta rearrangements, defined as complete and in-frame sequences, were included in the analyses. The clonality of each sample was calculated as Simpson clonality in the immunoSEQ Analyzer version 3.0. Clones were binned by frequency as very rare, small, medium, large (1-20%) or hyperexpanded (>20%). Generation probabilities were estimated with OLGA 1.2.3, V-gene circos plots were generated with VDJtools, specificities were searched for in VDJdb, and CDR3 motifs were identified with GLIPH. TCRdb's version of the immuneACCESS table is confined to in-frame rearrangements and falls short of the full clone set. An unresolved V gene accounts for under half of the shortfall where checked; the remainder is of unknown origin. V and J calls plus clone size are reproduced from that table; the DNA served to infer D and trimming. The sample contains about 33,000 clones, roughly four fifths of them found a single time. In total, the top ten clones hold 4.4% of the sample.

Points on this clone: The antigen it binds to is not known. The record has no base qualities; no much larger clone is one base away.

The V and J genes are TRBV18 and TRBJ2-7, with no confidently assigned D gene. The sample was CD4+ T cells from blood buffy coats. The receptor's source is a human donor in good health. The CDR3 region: CASSPTSYEQYF. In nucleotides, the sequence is TGTGCCAGCTCACCTACGTCGTACGAGCAGTACTTC.